This T cell receptor beta chain was obtained from a study of CD8+ T cells in alopecia areata. The CDR3 covers 13 residues. CDR1 and CDR2 (germline): LNHDA, SQIVND (reference sequence). Trimming cost V 5 bases and J 5 bases, with 10 bases left between them. Whole-study results and caveats: Tofacitinib significantly reduced both scalp clonality and expanded CD8+ clones among the top 100.

Worth noting for this clone: Its antigen is unknown.

Reverse transcribed after extraction, RNA yielded cDNA as the sequencing template. The protocol was immunoSEQ multiplex PCR, while the TCRdb copy is restricted to in-frame clones and leaves out a portion. The data show under 250,000 clones, around 65% seen once. Treatment defined: oral pan-JAK inhibitor, 5-10 mg twice daily. Collection of lesional scalp punch biopsies and peripheral blood was performed in alopecia areata patients. Sorted populations comprised CD4+ and CD8+ T cells obtained from PBMCs. This material consisted of CD4+ T cells sorted from blood, taken at week 44, from a patient treated with tofacitinib. V gene TRBV19 combines with J gene TRBJ1-5; D remains unclear. The origin of this receptor is a human donor with alopecia areata. CDR3 amino acids: CASSRGSHQPQHF. In nucleotides, the CDR3 is TGTGCCAGTAGTCGGGGTTCGCATCAGCCCCAGCATTTT.